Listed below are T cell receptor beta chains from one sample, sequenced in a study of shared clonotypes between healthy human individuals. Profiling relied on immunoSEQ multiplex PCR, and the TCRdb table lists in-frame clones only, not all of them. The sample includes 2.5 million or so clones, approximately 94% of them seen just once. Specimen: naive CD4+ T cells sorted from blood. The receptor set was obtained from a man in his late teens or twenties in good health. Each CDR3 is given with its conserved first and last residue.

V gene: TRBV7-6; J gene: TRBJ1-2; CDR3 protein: CASSLAGRGSGDVGYTF
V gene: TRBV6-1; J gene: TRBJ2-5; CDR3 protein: CASSEGGFSGETQYF
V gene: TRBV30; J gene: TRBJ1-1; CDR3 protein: CAWTRIRGLNTEAFF
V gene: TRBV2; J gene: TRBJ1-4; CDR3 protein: CASSYSTGGEKLFF
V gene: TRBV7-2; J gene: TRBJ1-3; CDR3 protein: CASREAGNTIYF
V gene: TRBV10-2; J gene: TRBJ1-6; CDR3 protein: CASSEPEYNSPLHF
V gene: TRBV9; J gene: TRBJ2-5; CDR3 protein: CASSVASGSWETQYF
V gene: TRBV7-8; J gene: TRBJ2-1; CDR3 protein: CASSFLSSYNEQFF
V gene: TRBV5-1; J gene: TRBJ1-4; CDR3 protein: CASSPAGQFNEKLFF
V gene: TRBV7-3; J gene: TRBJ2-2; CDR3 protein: CASSPSGGGTGELFF
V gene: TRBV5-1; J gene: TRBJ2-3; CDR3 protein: CARDTVCGYTDTQYF
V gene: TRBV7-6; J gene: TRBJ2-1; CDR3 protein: CASSLVAGGVYEQFF
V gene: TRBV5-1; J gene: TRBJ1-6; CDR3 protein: CASSLGQGYNSPLHF
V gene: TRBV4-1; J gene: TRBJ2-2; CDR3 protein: CASSQIHSGTNTGELFF
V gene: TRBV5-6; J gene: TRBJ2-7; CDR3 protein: CASSLVAGTYEQYF
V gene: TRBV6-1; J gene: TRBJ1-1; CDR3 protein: CASSAPTGANTEAFF
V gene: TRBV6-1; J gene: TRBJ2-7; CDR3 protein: CASGSYEQYF
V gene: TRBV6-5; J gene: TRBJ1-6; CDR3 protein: CASSYAGYNSPLHF
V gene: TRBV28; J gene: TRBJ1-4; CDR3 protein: CASSSGQGALQKLFF
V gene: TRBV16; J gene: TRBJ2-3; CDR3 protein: CASSQSRGSTHTQYF
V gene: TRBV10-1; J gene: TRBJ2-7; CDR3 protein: CASSEFGSSYEQYF
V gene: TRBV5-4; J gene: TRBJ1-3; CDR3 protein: CASSPIEGTGNTIYF
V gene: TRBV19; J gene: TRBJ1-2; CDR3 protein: CASTEGQYYGYTF
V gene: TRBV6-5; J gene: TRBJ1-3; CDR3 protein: CASSGEISGNTIYF
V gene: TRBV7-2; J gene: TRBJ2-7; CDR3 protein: CASSSIAGGPGEQYF
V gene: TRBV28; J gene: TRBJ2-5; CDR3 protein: CASSFGGTETQYF
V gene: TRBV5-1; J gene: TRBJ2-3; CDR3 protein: CASSPSALTDTQYF
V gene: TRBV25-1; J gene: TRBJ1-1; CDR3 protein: CASSPTGLNTEAFF
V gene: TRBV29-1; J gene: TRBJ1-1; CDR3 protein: CSVSQGWTEAFF
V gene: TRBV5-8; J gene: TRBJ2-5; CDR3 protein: CASSSGVKDQETQYF
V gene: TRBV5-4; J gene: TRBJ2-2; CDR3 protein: CASSLLGLTTGELFF
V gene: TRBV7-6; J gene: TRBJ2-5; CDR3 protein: CASSLQGGGAVETQYF
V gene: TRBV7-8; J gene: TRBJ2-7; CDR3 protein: CASSLHREQYF
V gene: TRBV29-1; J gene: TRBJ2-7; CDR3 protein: CSVEDTGTGDYEQYF
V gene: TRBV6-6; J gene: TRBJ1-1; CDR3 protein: CASSPGQGGSTEAFF
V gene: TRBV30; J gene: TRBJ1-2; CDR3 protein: CARRWEYGYTF
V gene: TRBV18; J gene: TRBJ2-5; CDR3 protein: CASSPGAEETQYF
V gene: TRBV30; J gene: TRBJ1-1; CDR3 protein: CAWIGQGTEAFF
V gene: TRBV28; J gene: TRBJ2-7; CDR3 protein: CASSFLNGQPNYEQYF
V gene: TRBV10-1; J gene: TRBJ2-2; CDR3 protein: CASSESVSTGELFF